These 20 T cell receptor beta chains were all obtained from the same sample, sequenced in a study of immune evolution from preneoplasia to lung adenocarcinoma. Data came from immunoSEQ multiplex PCR; TCRdb stores just in-frame clones and leaves some out. The table includes fewer than 50,000 clones, more than 60% detected once. Input material: FFPE invasive lung adenocarcinoma tissue. All receptors come from a person in their 60s with lung adenocarcinoma.

V usage is TRBV28 and J usage is TRBJ1-2; perhaps TRBD1 as D (6 bases). Trimming took 7 bases from V and 4 from J, leaving 19 bases between them. This CDR3 has 15 residues. In germline, CDR1 is MDHEN, CDR2 SYDVKM. CDR3 in DNA: TGTGCCAGCAATCTACGGGGGGGCGAGGGCTATGGCTACACCTTC. Its protein product is CASNLRGGEGYGYTF.

V and J are TRBV5-5 and TRBJ2-2; 13 nucleotides match TRBD2. After removal of 1 base from V and 5 bases from J, the junction contained 5 bases not matched to a gene. This CDR3 is built from 17 residues. Germline CDR1 reads SGHKS; CDR2 reads YYEKEE (reference sequence). This CDR3 reads CASSLRLAGGVTGELFF. The CDR3 DNA follows: TGTGCCAGCAGCTTGCGACTAGCGGGAGGTGTAACCGGGGAGCTGTTTTTT. Full variable domain (missing parts from reference TRBV5-5 and TRBJ2-2): DAGVTQSPTHLIKTRGQQVTLRCSPISGHKSVSWYQQVLGQGPQFIFQYYEKEERGRGNFPDRFSARQFPNYSSELNVNALLLGDSALYLCASSLRLAGGVTGELFFGEGSRLTVL.

The rearrangement uses TRBV28 and TRBJ2-7; TRBD1 matches at 10 bases. The CDR3 sequence is 16 residues long. Germline CDR1 and CDR2: MDHEN and SYDVKM. Trimming cost V 6 bases and J 3 bases; bases outside gene matches: 11. Written as DNA, the CDR3 is TGTGCCAGCAGACTGATCGGGACAGGGGTCAGCTACGAGCAGTACTTC. Protein: CASRLIGTGVSYEQYF.

The chain combines TRBV21-1 with TRBJ2-7. TRBV21-1 is designated a pseudogene. The CDR3 totals 16 residues. In DNA form, the CDR3 reads TGTGCCAGCAGCAAATGCTTGTGGGACGACTCCTACGAGCAGTACTTC. As protein: CASSKCLWDDSYEQYF.

The J gene is TRBJ1-2, the V gene TRBV2; D call uncertain. CDR1 is SNHLY, CDR2 FYNNEI, per germline. The CDR3 has 14 amino acids. The V and J ends lost 6 bases and 0 bases respectively, with 11 bases between them. CDR3 sequence reads: CASRRSFPNYGYTF. The CDR3 bases are TGTGCCAGCAGGAGGAGCTTCCCTAACTATGGCTACACCTTC.

The chain has TRBV7-2 and TRBJ2-7; 8 bases agree with TRBD1. After removal of 2 bases from V and 2 bases from J, the junction contained 2 bases not matched to a gene. The CDR3 is 14 amino acids. Germline V CDR1 and CDR2: SGHTA, FQGNSA. This chain's CDR3 is CASSLLQGAYEQYF. The CDR3 DNA sequence: TGTGCCAGCAGCTTATTACAGGGGGCCTACGAGCAGTACTTC.

This chain uses TRBV14 with TRBJ2-3; D not resolved. This CDR3 is 15 amino acids long. Germline loops: CDR1 SGHDN, CDR2 FVKESK. V was trimmed by 8 bases and J by 0 bases, leaving 15 bases between them. The CDR3 region has the DNA TGTGCCAGCTCCCGGACCACCACTAGCACAGATACGCAGTATTTT. Protein: CASSRTTTSTDTQYF.

Of note for this clone: A read error may account for a junction end that differs from germline. The gene calls are TRBV7-7 and TRBJ2-1; D may be TRBD1 (6 bases). Per the germline V gene, CDR1 is SSHAT and CDR2 is FNYEAQ (reference sequence). The CDR3 length is 13 residues. This chain's CDR3 is CASSLARGNEQFF. The CDR3 coding sequence is TGTGCTAGCAGCTTAGCCAGGGGAAATGAGCAGTTCTTC.

The chain carries TRBV2 and TRBJ1-5, with 8 bases aligning to TRBD1. The germline V gene has CDR1 SNHLY and CDR2 FYNNEI. The CDR3 runs to 15 residues. The V gene end was trimmed by 3 bases and the J gene end by 7 bases; junction bases not matched to a gene: 8. Here the CDR3 DNA reads TGTGCCAGCAGTGAGCGGACAGGGTGGGAGCAGCCCCAGCATTTT. The encoded protein is CASSERTGWEQPQHF.

The genes are TRBV28 and TRBJ1-5; unclear D gene. The CDR3 covers 16 residues. V was clipped by 3 bases and J by 0 bases, with 12 bases between them. Germline V gene lookup returns CDR1 MDHEN and CDR2 SYDVKM. The CDR3: CASSFPDIDSNQPQHF. For the CDR3, the DNA is TGTGCCAGCAGTTTCCCAGACATCGATAGCAATCAGCCCCAGCATTTT.

The chain recombines TRBV30 with TRBJ2-7, with D tentatively TRBD2 (5 bases). Germline-derived CDR1 and CDR2 are GTSNPN and SVGIG (reference sequence). This CDR3 is built from 14 residues. V was trimmed by 4 bases and J by 1 base, leaving 14 bases between them. The CDR3 DNA sequence: TGTGCCTGGACCCTCATGGAGCGGTCCTACGAGCAGTACTTC. Protein sequence: CAWTLMERSYEQYF.

This clone appeared a single time. This sequence joins TRBV7-2 and TRBJ2-1, with a weak D call TRBD1 (5 bases). The germline gives CDR1 SGHTA, CDR2 FQGNSA. V lost 6 bases to trimming and J lost 0 bases, with 15 bases between them. The CDR3 length is 16 residues. Written as DNA, the CDR3 is TGTGCCAGCAGACTGACAGCCCGGAGCTCCTACAATGAGCAGTTCTTC. It specifies CASRLTARSSYNEQFF.

The chain combines TRBV11-2 with TRBJ2-7, with 10 bases fitting TRBD2. J lost 3 bases, V lost 4 bases, and 18 bases had no gene match. CDR3 length: 19 residues. Per the germline V gene, CDR1 is SGHAT and CDR2 is FQNNGV. CDR3: CASSYRGAASGSNVYEQYF. The CDR3 coding sequence is TGTGCCAGCAGCTACAGGGGTGCGGCTAGCGGGAGTAATGTCTACGAGCAGTACTTC.

The chain joins TRBV6-6 to TRBJ1-5; TRBD1 matches 8 bases. The V segment lost 6 bases and the J segment 12 bases; nucleotides outside the gene matches: 10. This CDR3 has 13 amino acids. Germline values: CDR1 MNHNY, CDR2 SVGAGI (reference sequence). The CDR3 region is CASSDRGRGLQHF. CDR3 bases: TGTGCCAGCAGCGACAGGGGCCGAGGGCTCCAGCATTTT.

A few counts support this clone. The chain recombines TRBV7-8 with TRBJ1-5; D not resolved. Germline lookup yields CDR1 SGHVS and CDR2 FQNEAQ. The CDR3 is 15 amino acids. The V and J ends lost 5 bases and 6 bases respectively, with 17 bases between them. The chain's CDR3 is CASSPTYESGQPQHF. The CDR3 DNA follows: TGTGCCAGCAGCCCCACCTACGAAAGCGGTCAGCCCCAGCATTTT.

CDR3 DNA sequence: TGTGCCAGTAGCCTACTGAACTACAATGCGGAGCAGTTCTTC. It is translated as CASSLLNYNAEQFF. This chain joins TRBV19 and TRBJ2-1, with D unresolved. The ends were cut back, 6 bases at V and 10 bases at J, with 19 bases in the middle. Germline values: CDR1 LNHDA, CDR2 SQIVND (reference sequence). CDR3 length: 14 amino acids.

The chain carries TRBV5-1 and TRBJ1-4; maybe TRBD1 (5 bases). There are 15 residues in the CDR3. Trimming stripped 6 bases from V and 12 bases from J, with 24 bases between. Per germline, CDR1 SGHRS and CDR2 YFSETQ. CDR3 in amino acids: CASTPLGPRASELFF. The CDR3 DNA reads as TGCGCCAGCACCCCGCTGGGACCCAGGGCGTCTGAACTGTTTTTT. The full variable domain, its missing parts supplied by reference TRBV5-1 and TRBJ1-4, is KAGVTQTPRYLIKTRGQQVTLSCSPISGHRSVSWYQQTPGQGLQFLFEYFSETQRNKGNFPGRFSGRQFSNSRSEMNVSTLELGDSALYLCASTPLGPRASELFFGSGTQLSVL.

This clone appeared once. The same CDR3 is also encoded by other DNA sequences in this sample. The chain links TRBV6-5 to TRBJ2-7, with D maybe TRBD2 (6 bases). Germline lookup yields CDR1 MNHEY and CDR2 SVGAGI. V shed 5 bases and J shed 4 bases, with 15 bases lying between them. The CDR3 is made up of 14 amino acids. CDR3: CASSPLADVYEQYF. For the CDR3, the DNA is TGTGCCAGCAGTCCACTAGCAGACGTATACGAGCAGTACTTC.

V usage is TRBV5-1 and J usage is TRBJ1-1; D is perhaps TRBD1 (5 bases). The CDR3 sequence is 13 residues long. The V and J ends lost 5 bases and 1 base respectively, with 9 bases between them. CDR1 is SGHRS and CDR2 is YFSETQ in the germline V gene. CDR3 sequence (DNA): TGCGCCAGCAGGCGGGACGAGAACACTGAAGCTTTCTTT. It is translated as CASRRDENTEAFF.

This clone came up a few times. The chain is built from TRBV18 and TRBJ2-7; D not certain. V was shortened by 6 bases and J by 7 bases, with 16 bases between the two germline ends. The CDR3 has 13 residues. CDR1 is KGHSH, CDR2 LQKENI, per germline. In DNA, the CDR3 is TGTGCCAGCTCTCCCAATGGAGCACGGGAGCAGTACTTC. It encodes CASSPNGAREQYF.